The 26 T cell receptor beta chains given below trace back to one sample, sequenced in a study of beta chain features in type 1 diabetes. The entirety of the isolated RNA underwent reverse transcription, so expressed TCRB transcripts were sequenced. Method: immunoSEQ multiplex PCR; TCRdb's copy keeps in-frame clones and lacks some. The sample carries hundreds of thousands of clones, over 12% recorded once. The study, taken as a whole, reports: Researchers report that Type 1 diabetes patients had moderately but significantly shorter TCRB CDR3s across all four CD4+ subsets.

These receptors have no known antigen. The sequencing input was naive CD4+ T cells from blood. The receptor source for this set is a man younger than 30 with type 1 diabetes.

CDR3 nucleotide sequence: TGTGCCAGCAGACGAGAGGGGTACGAGGCTTTCTTT. Protein sequence: CASRREGYEAFF. The chain uses TRBV6-5 and TRBJ1-1, with a weak D call TRBD1 (5 bases). Trimming took 6 bases from V and 11 from J, leaving 16 bases between them. From germline, CDR1 is MNHEY and CDR2 SVGAGI. CDR3 length equals 12 residues.

The gene calls are TRBV27 and TRBJ2-7, with TRBD1 matching over 8 bases. V lost 7 bases, J lost 2 bases, and 4 bases stayed unmatched. This CDR3 comprises 13 residues. Germline lookup yields CDR1 MNHEY and CDR2 SMNVEV (reference sequence). CDR3 region: CASNEQGAYEQYF. The CDR3 coding sequence is TGTGCCAGCAACGAACAGGGGGCCTACGAGCAGTACTTC.

This clone was seen only a few times. The J gene is TRBJ2-3, the V gene TRBV11-2; no clear D. The V and J ends lost 4 bases and 0 bases respectively, with 11 bases between them. The CDR3 totals 15 residues. Germline V gene sequence: CDR1 SGHAT, CDR2 FQNNGV. The DNA for the CDR3 is TGTGCCAGCAGCTCCCGCTTCGGTAGCACAGATACGCAGTATTTT. This gives the protein CASSSRFGSTDTQYF.

The chain employs TRBV5-4 and TRBJ2-7, with 12 bases fitting TRBD2. Germline V CDR1 and CDR2: SGHNT, YYREEE (reference sequence). V trimming: 3 bases; J trimming: 2 bases; junction bases outside the gene matches: 3. The CDR3 covers 15 residues. CDR3: CASSYGLAGTYEQYF. CDR3 in DNA: TGTGCCAGCAGCTATGGACTAGCGGGGACCTACGAGCAGTACTTC.

The chain links TRBV19 to TRBJ2-1; tentatively, D is TRBD1 (6 bases). V was pared by 3 bases and J by 2 bases, with 11 bases between. CDR3 size: 15 residues. In germline, CDR1 is LNHDA, CDR2 SQIVND (reference sequence). The chain's CDR3 is CASSITGSAYNEQFF. Written as DNA, the CDR3 is TGTGCCAGTAGTATTACAGGGTCAGCCTACAATGAGCAGTTCTTC.

The J gene is TRBJ2-2, the V gene TRBV30; D uncertain. Trimming cost V 6 bases and J 6 bases, with 17 bases left between them. The CDR3 consists of 14 residues. Germline lookup yields CDR1 GTSNPN and CDR2 SVGIG (reference sequence). CDR3: CACPGSRTAGELFF. CDR3 DNA: TGTGCCTGCCCCGGGTCCCGGACGGCCGGGGAGCTGTTTTTT.

V usage is TRBV11-2 and J usage is TRBJ1-1; the D gene is possibly TRBD1 (5 bases). The CDR3 consists of 16 residues. Germline V CDR1 and CDR2: SGHAT, FQNNGV. Trimming removed 7 bases at V and 0 bases at J, with 18 bases between. The CDR3 region has the DNA TGTGCCAGCACCTTGGGGGGTCTTAGCATGAACACTGAAGCTTTCTTT. This translates into CASTLGGLSMNTEAFF.

This chain uses TRBV7-9 with TRBJ1-1; 9 positions agree with TRBD1. The germline gives CDR1 SEHNR, CDR2 FQNEAQ (reference sequence). The V and J ends lost 4 bases and 7 bases, in that order; junction bases with no gene match: 7. This CDR3 comprises 14 residues. The CDR3 DNA reads TGTGCCAGCAGCTCAACAGGGGGCTTTGGTGAAGCTTTCTTT. This translates into CASSSTGGFGEAFF.

The chain employs TRBV5-6 and TRBJ1-6; D not certain. V gave up 0 bases and J gave up 7 bases, with 8 bases separating them. The CDR3 totals 14 residues. CDR1 is SGHDT, CDR2 YYEEEE, per germline. The CDR3 reads CASSLGQANSPLHF. CDR3 DNA sequence: TGTGCCAGCAGCTTGGGGCAGGCGAATTCACCCCTCCACTTT.

The sample holds a few counts of this clone. This chain links TRBV12-2 with TRBJ2-1; no DNA check was done on the table's D call, TRBD1. TRBV12-2 is classified as a pseudogene. This CDR3 contains 16 residues. The CDR3 sequence: CASRFRSGHKHNEQFF. The CDR3 nucleotides are TGTGCAAGTCGCTTCAGGTCAGGACACAAACACAATGAGCAGTTCTTC.

In this sample, this clone turned up a few times. V gene TRBV30 combines with J gene TRBJ1-5; TRBD1 matches 8 bases. This CDR3 region has 14 residues. Germline V gene lookup returns CDR1 GTSNPN and CDR2 SVGIG (reference sequence). V shed 4 bases, J shed 6 bases, and the junction held 8 bases outside the gene matches. This chain's CDR3 is CAWTPGQGGQPQHF. Here the CDR3 DNA reads TGTGCCTGGACTCCAGGACAGGGCGGTCAGCCCCAGCATTTT.

In this sample, this clone turned up a few times. This sample includes further DNA sequences coding for the same CDR3. This chain joins TRBV30 and TRBJ1-5; D is uncertain. Per the germline V gene, CDR1 is GTSNPN and CDR2 is SVGIG (reference sequence). The length of the CDR3 is 13 residues. V lost 4 bases to trimming and J lost 1 base, with 8 bases between them. The CDR3 loop is CAWTPDSNQPQHF. The CDR3 DNA sequence: TGTGCCTGGACCCCGGACAGCAATCAGCCCCAGCATTTT.

The chain joins TRBV5-6 to TRBJ2-4; TRBD2 might be the D (6 bases). The CDR3 has 15 residues. CDR1 and CDR2 from the germline V gene are SGHDT and YYEEEE. Trimming removed 3 bases from V and 6 bases from J, with 16 bases in between. CDR3 sequence reads: CASSSLVGGVNIQYF. CDR3 nucleotide sequence: TGTGCCAGCAGCTCCCTGGTAGGCGGGGTAAACATTCAGTACTTC. Full variable domain (missing parts from reference TRBV5-6 and TRBJ2-4): DAGVTQSPTHLIKTRGQQVTLRCSPKSGHDTVSWYQQALGQGPQFIFQYYEEEERQRGNFPDRFSGHQFPNYSSELNVNALLLGDSALYLCASSSLVGGVNIQYFGAGTRLSVL.

This clone was seen a few times. The chain carries TRBV7-9 and TRBJ2-7, with TRBD2 identical over 11 bases. Losses at the gene ends were 5 bases for V and 7 bases for J; bases not matched to a gene: 13. The CDR3 runs 16 residues. Germline V gene sequence: CDR1 SEHNR, CDR2 FQNEAQ (reference sequence). The CDR3 loop reads CASSTLGTSGRGEQYF. The CDR3 coding sequence is TGTGCCAGCAGCACCCTAGGGACTAGCGGACGAGGTGAGCAGTACTTC. Full variable domain (rest looked up from reference TRBV7-9 and TRBJ2-7): DTGVSQNPRHKITKRGQNVTFRCDPISEHNRLYWYRQTLGQGPEFLTYFQNEAQLEKSRLLSDRFSAERPKGSFSTLEIQRTEQGDSAMYLCASSTLGTSGRGEQYFGPGTRLTVT.

V is TRBV4-3 and J is TRBJ2-3; 9 bases match TRBD2. Germline lookup yields CDR1 LGHNA and CDR2 YSLEER. J was trimmed by 5 bases and V by 0 bases; bases with no gene match: 6. The CDR3 sequence is 16 residues long. The CDR3, as DNA: TGCGCCAGCAGCCAAGAGGGGCGGGGGGGCCGAGATACGCAGTATTTT. Translated: CASSQEGRGGRDTQYF.

V gene TRBV29-1 combines with J gene TRBJ1-2; 10 bases are a match to TRBD1. Germline V CDR1 and CDR2: SQVTM, ANQGSEA. The CDR3 totals 12 residues. V shed 6 bases, J shed 10 bases, and the junction held 8 bases outside the gene matches. CDR3 loop: CSVGDRGLDYTF. CDR3 in DNA: TGCAGCGTGGGCGACAGGGGGCTTGACTACACCTTC.

The rearrangement uses TRBV9 and TRBJ2-2, with 8 bases matching TRBD2. V lost 6 bases, J lost 1 base, and 5 bases stayed unmatched. The CDR3 length is 15 residues. Germline CDR1 and CDR2: SGDLS and YYNGEE. CDR3 sequence reads: CASTSLAGNTGELFF. As DNA, the CDR3 is TGTGCCAGCACCTCCCTAGCGGGGAACACCGGGGAGCTGTTTTTT.

This clone turned up a few times. The chain carries TRBV7-3 and TRBJ2-3; D gene ambiguous. The CDR3 extends over 12 amino acids. Germline CDR1 reads SGHTA; CDR2 reads FQGTGA. V was clipped by 2 bases and J by 3 bases, with 3 bases between them. CDR3 sequence (DNA): TGTGCCAGCAGCTTAGATACAGATACGCAGTATTTT. Its translation: CASSLDTDTQYF. Using reference TRBV7-3 and TRBJ2-3 for the parts outside the CDR3, the full variable domain is GAGVSQTPSNKVTEKGKYVELRCDPISGHTALYWYRQSLGQGPEFLIYFQGTGAADDSGLPNDRFFAVRPEGSVSTLKIQRTERGDSAVYLCASSLDTDTQYFGPGTRLTVL.

This clone appeared a few times. The chain combines TRBV14 with TRBJ1-6, with TRBD1 matching 7 bases. Germline CDR1 and CDR2: SGHDN and FVKESK. The CDR3 contains 16 residues. Trimming took 5 bases from V and 7 from J; bases not matched to a gene: 11. The CDR3 loop reads CASSLYTGTANSPLHF. CDR3 DNA: TGTGCCAGCAGCTTATACACCGGGACAGCAAATTCACCCCTCCACTTT.

The chain employs TRBV7-2 and TRBJ2-7, with TRBD1 matching over 8 bases. The CDR3 sequence is 15 residues long. V shed 1 base and J 4 bases; nucleotides not matched to a gene: 6. Germline V gene data show CDR1 as SGHTA and CDR2 as FQGNSA. The CDR3 DNA reads as TGTGCCAGCAGCTTAGTCTGGACAGGGAATTACGAGCAGTACTTC. Protein product: CASSLVWTGNYEQYF.

This clone appeared a few times. The chain couples TRBV5-1 to TRBJ2-3; D is unresolved. The germline V and J ends were trimmed by 0 bases and 2 bases, with 10 bases remaining between them. This CDR3 has 15 amino acids. Germline loops: CDR1 SGHRS, CDR2 YFSETQ. The CDR3 protein is CASSLVKAATDTQYF. CDR3 in DNA: TGCGCCAGCAGCTTGGTGAAGGCCGCCACAGATACGCAGTATTTT. The full variable domain, in which reference TRBV5-1 and TRBJ2-3 provide the parts outside the CDR3, is KAGVTQTPRYLIKTRGQQVTLSCSPISGHRSVSWYQQTPGQGLQFLFEYFSETQRNKGNFPGRFSGRQFSNSRSEMNVSTLELGDSALYLCASSLVKAATDTQYFGPGTRLTVL.

This clone has just a few counts. This chain connects TRBV27 to TRBJ2-5; TRBD1 might be the D (6 bases). The CDR3 runs to 15 residues. V lost 5 bases and J 5 bases, leaving 18 bases between the germline ends. Germline-derived CDR1 and CDR2 are MNHEY and SMNVEV (reference sequence). CDR3 in amino acids: CASSPRVQGKETQYF. In DNA form, the CDR3 reads TGTGCCAGCAGTCCGCGGGTACAGGGAAAGGAGACCCAGTACTTC.

This clone occurred a few times. The V gene is TRBV20-1, the J gene TRBJ2-7; D is unresolved. In germline, CDR1 is DFQATT, CDR2 SNEGSKA (reference sequence). Trimming removed 5 bases from V and 7 bases from J, with 3 bases in between. There are 8 residues in the CDR3. This CDR3 reads CSAGEQYF. The DNA of the CDR3 is TGCAGTGCTGGGGAGCAGTACTTC.

V and J are TRBV6-1 and TRBJ1-3; D is uncertain. The V and J ends lost 0 bases and 0 bases respectively, with 9 bases between them. CDR1 and CDR2 from the germline V gene are MNHNS and SASEGT. The CDR3 spans 16 residues. The DNA of the CDR3 is TGTGCCAGCAGTGAAGCTCTCGGCCCCTCTGGAAACACCATATATTTT. Translated: CASSEALGPSGNTIYF.

The genes are TRBV27 and TRBJ1-1; 7 bases are a match to TRBD1. V trimming: 7 bases; J trimming: 10 bases; junction bases outside the gene matches: 15. Germline V gene sequence: CDR1 MNHEY, CDR2 SMNVEV (reference sequence). The CDR3 has 14 residues. The CDR3: CASTAGGTAARAFF. CDR3 nucleotide sequence: TGTGCCAGCACGGCCGGGGGGACAGCCGCTCGAGCTTTCTTT.

In its sample, this clone was seen a few times. J is TRBJ1-3 and V is TRBV30; weak D call: TRBD1 (5 bases). Trimming removed 0 bases at V and 5 bases at J, with 11 bases between. Germline V gene data show CDR1 as GTSNPN and CDR2 as SVGIG (reference sequence). This CDR3 comprises 14 residues. The CDR3 reads CAWSVGTVRNTIYF. The CDR3 DNA reads as TGTGCCTGGAGTGTTGGGACGGTTAGAAACACCATATATTTT.